Listed below are T cell receptor beta chains from one sample, sequenced in a study of T cell responses to AZD1222 COVID-19 vaccine. Here immunoSEQ multiplex PCR was the method, and the copy in TCRdb shows in-frame clones only, minus some. The sample has fewer than 150,000 clones, roughly 90% seen once; the top ten hold roughly 1.7%. The material sequenced was peripheral blood, taken 28 days after the second AZD1222 dose. The receptors were gathered from an adult who received the AZD1222 COVID-19 vaccine. The CDR3 runs from the conserved cysteine through the conserved F or W. D genes are given only for firm matches. A row's size may be missing; if present it is once, few, many or a size class.

j_call clone_size d_call v_call cdr3_nt cdr3_aa
TRBJ1-3 NA NA TRBV7-8 TGTGCCAGCAGACGGAACACAGGGACCTCTGGAAACACCATATATTTT CASRRNTGTSGNTIYF
TRBJ1-5 NA TRBD1 TRBV19 TGTGCCAGTAGGGACAGGGGGAACAATCAGCCCCAGCATTTT CASRDRGNNQPQHF
TRBJ2-5 NA TRBD2 TRBV18 TGTGCCAGCTCACCATCTCGGACTAGCGGGGGGAAGACCCAGTACTTC CASSPSRTSGGKTQYF
TRBJ2-1 NA TRBD1 TRBV7-9 TGTGCCAGCAGCTTCCGGACAGGGTACAATGAGCAGTTCTTC CASSFRTGYNEQFF
TRBJ2-6 NA NA TRBV6-5 TGTGCCAGCAGTTACCAGGGAGCAACTGGGGCCAACGTCCTGACTTTC CASSYQGATGANVLTF
TRBJ2-7 once NA TRBV4-3 TGCGCCAGCAGCCAAGTGAGGACTACAACCTACGAGCAGTACTTC CASSQVRTTTYEQYF
TRBJ2-7 NA NA TRBV18 TGTGCCAGCTCACCGAAGAGTGGGCCCGAATACTTC CASSPKSGPEYF
TRBJ1-4 NA NA TRBV3-1/TRBV3-2 TGTGCCAGCAGCCTCGGGGACCAAAAACTGTTTTTT CASSLGDQKLFF
TRBJ1-2 NA NA TRBV5-1 TGCGCCAGCCAGGAAGGGGCTGGCTATGGCTACACCTTC CASQEGAGYGYTF
TRBJ1-1 NA TRBD1 TRBV28 TGTGCCAGCAGGACAGGGGGGAACACTGAAGCTTTCTTT CASRTGGNTEAFF
TRBJ2-3 once TRBD2 TRBV10-1 TGCGCCAGCAGTGCGGGACTAGCGGGAGGGACGGCTACGCAGTATTTT CASSAGLAGGTATQYF
TRBJ2-7 NA NA TRBV7-9 TGTGCCAGCAGCTCGAGGGGCAGGGGATCCTACGAGCAGTACTTC CASSSRGRGSYEQYF
TRBJ2-1 NA NA TRBV5-4 TGTGCCAGCAGCTTGGGTATGGGAAATGAGCAGTTCTTC CASSLGMGNEQFF
TRBJ1-1 once TRBD1 TRBV28 TGTGCCAGCAGTCCACCGGACAGGGCCACTGAAGCTTTCTTT CASSPPDRATEAFF
TRBJ2-2 NA TRBD2 TRBV30 TGTGCCTGGATTCGGGACCCCGGGAGGAGGGGCGGGGAGCTGTTTTTT CAWIRDPGRRGGELFF
TRBJ2-7 NA TRBD2 TRBV7-2 TGTGCCAGCAGCTCGGGGGGGGCCCAGCGTTTCTTC CASSSGGAQRFF
TRBJ1-4 NA TRBD1 TRBV28 TGTGCCAGCAGTATCAGGACAGGAGCTTCAACTAATGAAAAACTGTTTTTT CASSIRTGASTNEKLFF
TRBJ2-2 few NA TRBV28 TGTGCCAGCAACCTAGCTTTCACCGGGGAGCTGTTTTTT CASNLAFTGELFF
TRBJ1-2 NA TRBD1 TRBV6-6 TGTGCCAGCAGTTCCCCGGACAGGTCTAACTATGGCTACACCTTC CASSSPDRSNYGYTF
TRBJ2-2 NA NA TRBV24-1 TGTGCCACCAGTGATTTGCAAATGGCCCCGCCAGGCGCCGGGGAGCTGTTTTTT CATSDLQMAPPGAGELFF
TRBJ1-6 once NA TRBV19 TGTGCCAGTAGTGCCCAGGACAGAGGGTTTAATTCACCCCTCCACTTT CASSAQDRGFNSPLHF
TRBJ1-4 NA NA TRBV11-2 TGTGCCAGCAGCCCACGACAGTTTAATGAAAAACTGTTTTTT CASSPRQFNEKLFF
TRBJ1-1 NA NA TRBV14 TGTGCCAGCAGCCTGCAGGAATACACTGAAGCTTTCTTT CASSLQEYTEAFF
TRBJ2-2 NA TRBD2 TRBV7-2 TGTGCCAGCAGCTCCTCCACGCTAGCGGGAAATACCGGGGAGCTGTTTTTT CASSSSTLAGNTGELFF
TRBJ1-1 NA NA TRBV14 TGTGCCAGCAGCCGATCGGTATTCTCTGAAGCTTTCTTT CASSRSVFSEAFF
TRBJ2-2 NA NA TRBV5-1 TGCGCCAGCAGTCGGGACGGCGAGGGCACCGGGGAGCTGTTTTTT CASSRDGEGTGELFF
TRBJ1-1 NA TRBD1 TRBV5-1 TGCGCCAGCAGCTTGGCGGGACAGTACCCTCGTCCTGAAGCTTTCTTT CASSLAGQYPRPEAFF
TRBJ1-5 NA NA TRBV19 TGTGCCAGTAGTGTGGAAGGTCGAGGGGACAATCAGCCCCAGCATTTT CASSVEGRGDNQPQHF